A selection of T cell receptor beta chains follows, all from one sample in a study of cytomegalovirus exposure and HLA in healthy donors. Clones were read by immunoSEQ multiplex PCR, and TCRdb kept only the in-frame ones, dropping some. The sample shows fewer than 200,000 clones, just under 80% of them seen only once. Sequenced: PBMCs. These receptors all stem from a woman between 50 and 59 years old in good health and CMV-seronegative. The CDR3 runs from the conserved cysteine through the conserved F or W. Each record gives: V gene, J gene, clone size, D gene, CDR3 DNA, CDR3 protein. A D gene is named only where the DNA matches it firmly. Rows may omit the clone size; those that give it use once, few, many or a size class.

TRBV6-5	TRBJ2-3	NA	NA	TGTGCCAGCAGGCGAACGGGGACTTCGACAGATACGCAGTATTTT	CASRRTGTSTDTQYF
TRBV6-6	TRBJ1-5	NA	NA	TGTGCCAGCAGCTACGAGGGCTGGGCTGGTCAGCCCCAGCATTTT	CASSYEGWAGQPQHF
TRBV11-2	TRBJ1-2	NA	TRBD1	TGTGCCAGCAGCTTAGCTTTAACTCGGACAGGGCCCAGAGGTTATGGCTACACCTTC	CASSLALTRTGPRGYGYTF
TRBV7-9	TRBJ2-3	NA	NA	TGTGCCAGCAGCTTAGGTGATAGCGGATACACAGATACGCAGTATTTT	CASSLGDSGYTDTQYF
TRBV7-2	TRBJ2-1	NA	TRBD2	TGTGCCAGCAGCTTATTTGGGCTAGCGGGGGGGCCGGGGTTCTTC	CASSLFGLAGGPGFF
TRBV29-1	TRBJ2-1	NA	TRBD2	TGCAGCGTTCTCGGGACTAGCGGGGGTTACAATGAGCAGTTCTTC	CSVLGTSGGYNEQFF
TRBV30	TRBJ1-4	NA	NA	TGTGCCTGGAGTCTACTATCCAGTGAAAAACTGTTTTTT	CAWSLLSSEKLFF
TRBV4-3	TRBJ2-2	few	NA	TGCGCCAGCAGCCAAGATAGCCGACTTGGCACCGGGGAGCTGTTTTTT	CASSQDSRLGTGELFF
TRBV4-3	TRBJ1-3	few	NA	TGCGCCAGCGGCCTTTCGGTAGCGGGACGGATCTCTGGAAACACCATATATTTT	CASGLSVAGRISGNTIYF
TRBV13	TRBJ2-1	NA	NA	TGTGCCAGCAGCTTAGACGAATCGACAGGGGAGGGTGAGCAGTTCTTC	CASSLDESTGEGEQFF
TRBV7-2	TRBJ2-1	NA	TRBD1	TGTGCCAGCAGCTTAGGAGGCAGGGGGTCGTTATCCTACAATGAGCAGTTCTTC	CASSLGGRGSLSYNEQFF
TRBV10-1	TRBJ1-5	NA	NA	TGCGCCAGCAGTGCCCAGGGTCGGAATCAGCCCCAGCATTTT	CASSAQGRNQPQHF
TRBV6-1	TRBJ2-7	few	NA	TGTGCCAGCAGTCAGGGCGAGCAGTACTTC	CASSQGEQYF
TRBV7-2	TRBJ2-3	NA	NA	TGTGCCAGCAGCTTAGCGCCTACCCGGCAGGTTCGTGCGGATACGCAGTATTTT	CASSLAPTRQVRADTQYF
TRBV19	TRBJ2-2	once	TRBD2	TGTGCCAGTTTAAGGATAGCGGGTACCGGGGAGCTGTTTTTT	CASLRIAGTGELFF
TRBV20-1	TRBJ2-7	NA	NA	TGCAGTGCCAGACCCCAGTACGAGCAGTACTTC	CSARPQYEQYF
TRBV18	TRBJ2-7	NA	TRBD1	TGTGCCAGCTCGCCCGTCCCCCCGAACAGGGGGGCCTACGAGCAGTACTTC	CASSPVPPNRGAYEQYF
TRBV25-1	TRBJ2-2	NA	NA	TGTGCCAGCAGTACAATAGGGGAGCTGTTTTTT	CASSTIGELFF
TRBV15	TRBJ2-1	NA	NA	TGTGCCACCAGCAGAGATCCGAGGGGACTCTACAATGAGCAGTTCTTC	CATSRDPRGLYNEQFF
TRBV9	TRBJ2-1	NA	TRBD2	TGTGCCAGCAGCCTTGGGACTAGCGGGAGTAATGAGCAGTTCTTC	CASSLGTSGSNEQFF
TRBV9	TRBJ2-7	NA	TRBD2	TGTGCCAGCAGCCCCGGACTAGCGGGGGGTTCCTCCTACGAGCAGTACTTC	CASSPGLAGGSSYEQYF
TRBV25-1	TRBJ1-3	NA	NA	TGTGCCAGCAGTGCAGGATTCTCTGGAAACACCATATATTTT	CASSAGFSGNTIYF
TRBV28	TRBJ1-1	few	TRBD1	TGTGCCAGCAGCTTATCCCAATCCGGGACAGGCGGCACTGAAGCTTTCTTT	CASSLSQSGTGGTEAFF